This entry describes one TCR beta chain. The germline V and J ends were trimmed by 5 bases and 9 bases, with 12 bases remaining between them. Per the germline V gene, CDR1 is MNHEY and CDR2 is SVGEGT. CDR3 length equals 12 residues. The sample belongs to a study of blood T cell repertoires in COVID-19. Per the original methods: For nucleated cells, counts were estimated from reference gene primer amplification. Here immunoSEQ multiplex PCR was the method, and the copy in TCRdb shows in-frame clones only, minus some. The V and J calls and clone size are taken from that table; D and trimming were inferred from the DNA. The profile shows some 70,000 clones, over 75% of them singletons.

This TCR was recovered from a man in his fifties with active COVID-19. Sequenced material: peripheral blood. The chain carries TRBV6-2 or TRBV6-3 and TRBJ2-3, with D possibly matching TRBD1 (6 bases). In DNA, the CDR3 is TGTGCCAGCAGTACCGGACAGAGGACGCAGTATTTT. Protein: CASSTGQRTQYF.